This TCR beta chain was recorded in a study of Tregs in tolerant kidney transplant recipients. Study as a whole: Mixed chimerism was transient after nonmyeloablative marrow transplants from related graft donors. Overall study findings and caveats: The small number of patients limits these findings pending further validation. Biological reproducibility was not directly addressed in this study.

Clones were read by immunoSEQ multiplex PCR, and TCRdb kept only the in-frame ones, dropping some. The table has tens of thousands of clones, 85% to 95% seen once. Remarks on this clone: Its specificity is unknown.

Looked up from germline, CDR1 is SGHRS and CDR2 is YFSETQ. CDR3 length: 10 amino acids. Trimming removed 1 base at V and 16 bases at J, with 8 bases between. CD4+CD25+CD127- Tregs, CD4+CD25- non-Tregs, CD4 and CD8 cells were sorted. This clonotype was obtained from a human donor who received a combined kidney and bone marrow transplant. The sample in question was Tregs from blood, obtained before the transplant. The rearrangement links TRBV5-1 to TRBJ1-4; D not certain. Here the CDR3 DNA reads TGCGCCAGCAGCTTGTTCGACCCGTTTTTT. This encodes CASSLFDPFF.